The rows below give T cell receptor beta chains drawn from one sample of a study of blood T cell repertoires in COVID-19. Profiled with immunoSEQ multiplex PCR; TCRdb holds only in-frame clones, not every one. The sample includes about 60,000 clones, around 82% seen only once; the top ten take approximately 6%. The sequenced sample consisted of peripheral blood. All receptors come from a human donor in a cohort sampled during active COVID-19. The CDR3 runs from the conserved cysteine through the conserved F or W. The order of the fields is J gene, D gene, clone size, V gene, CDR3 protein, CDR3 DNA. D genes are given only for firm matches. The listing skips clone size in some rows; elsewhere it reads once, few, many or a size class.

TRBJ1-1,TRBD1,NA,TRBV5-1,CASSNRTGPGREAFF,TGCGCCAGCAGCAACCGGACAGGTCCTGGAAGGGAAGCTTTCTTT
TRBJ2-5,TRBD1,NA,TRBV3-1/TRBV3-2,CASSQDRGRETQYF,TGTGCCAGCAGCCAAGACAGGGGGCGAGAGACCCAGTACTTC
TRBJ1-6,TRBD1,NA,TRBV9,CASGGQGSYNSPLHF,TGTGCCAGCGGGGGACAGGGGTCATATAATTCACCCCTCCACTTT
TRBJ2-5,TRBD1,NA,TRBV14,CASSQGQGAWETQYF,TGTGCCAGCAGCCAAGGACAGGGGGCTTGGGAGACCCAGTACTTC
TRBJ2-3,TRBD1,NA,TRBV5-1,CASSGQGAGTDTQYF,TGCGCCAGCAGCGGGCAGGGGGCGGGCACAGATACGCAGTATTTT
TRBJ2-5,NA,NA,TRBV20-1,CSEAIGETQYF,TGCAGCGAGGCGATTGGAGAGACCCAGTACTTC
TRBJ2-3,NA,NA,TRBV7-8,CASSSLAEITDTQYF,TGTGCCAGCAGCTCCTTAGCGGAAATCACAGATACGCAGTATTTT
TRBJ2-7,TRBD1,NA,TRBV6-6,CASSYGRDRVGEQYF,TGTGCCAGCAGTTACGGTCGGGACAGGGTGGGCGAGCAGTACTTC
TRBJ2-5,NA,NA,TRBV5-6,CASSFQRGETQYF,TGTGCCAGCAGCTTTCAGAGAGGGGAGACCCAGTACTTC
TRBJ2-7,NA,NA,TRBV5-1,CASSRNYEQYF,TGCGCCAGCAGCCGTAACTACGAGCAGTACTTC
TRBJ1-2,NA,NA,TRBV7-2,CASSSGPQIGYTF,TGTGCCAGCAGCTCCGGTCCGCAAATCGGCTACACCTTC
TRBJ1-5,NA,NA,TRBV3-1/TRBV3-2,CASSPGTTGNQPQHF,TGTGCCAGCAGCCCAGGGACTACCGGCAATCAGCCCCAGCATTTT
TRBJ2-5,TRBD2,NA,TRBV7-8,CASSFLPGLARQETQYF,TGTGCCAGCAGCTTTCTCCCAGGACTAGCGAGACAAGAGACCCAGTACTTC
TRBJ2-7,NA,once,TRBV2,CASTLGLGYEQYF,TGTGCCAGCACACTGGGACTGGGCTACGAGCAGTACTTC
TRBJ2-5,TRBD2,NA,TRBV19,CASSIAGGRKETQYF,TGTGCCAGTAGTATAGCGGGAGGGCGGAAAGAGACCCAGTACTTC
TRBJ1-5,TRBD1,NA,TRBV7-2,CASSLGQGRNQPQHF,TGTGCCAGCAGCTTAGGACAGGGAAGGAATCAGCCCCAGCATTTT
TRBJ2-2,TRBD2,NA,TRBV9,CASGPGLAGGTGELFF,TGTGCCAGCGGACCCGGACTAGCGGGAGGTACCGGGGAGCTGTTTTTT
TRBJ1-2,TRBD1,NA,TRBV9,CASSLHRGGYGYTF,TGTGCCAGCAGCCTTCACAGGGGCGGCTATGGCTACACCTTC
TRBJ2-2,NA,NA,TRBV10-1,CASSYMNTGELFF,TGCGCCAGCAGTTATATGAACACCGGGGAGCTGTTTTTT
TRBJ2-5,NA,NA,TRBV7-5,CARSMRPGLAGGIDSQETQYF,TGTGCCAGAAGCATGAGACCGGGACTAGCGGGAGGGATCGATTCCCAAGAGACCCAGTACTTC
TRBJ2-7,TRBD2,NA,TRBV19,CASSTSTSGGAQYF,TGTGCCAGTAGTACATCGACTAGCGGGGGGGCCCAGTACTTC
TRBJ1-1,NA,NA,TRBV19,CASSISPGAYTEAFF,TGTGCCAGTAGTATATCGCCCGGAGCATACACTGAAGCTTTCTTT
TRBJ1-2,NA,few,TRBV7-8,CASSLDGAGGKGYTF,TGTGCCAGCAGCTTAGATGGGGCGGGGGGCAAAGGCTACACCTTC
TRBJ2-5,TRBD2,NA,TRBV19,CASRGPLAGGSFQETQYF,TGTGCCAGTAGGGGGCCTCTAGCGGGAGGGTCCTTTCAAGAGACCCAGTACTTC
TRBJ1-1,TRBD1,NA,TRBV5-1,CASSPPSGGYTEAFF,TGCGCCAGCAGCCCACCTTCAGGGGGCTACACTGAAGCTTTCTTT
TRBJ2-7,TRBD1,NA,TRBV6-5,CASMADRVSYEQYF,TGTGCCAGCATGGCCGACAGGGTCTCCTACGAGCAGTACTTC
TRBJ2-1,NA,NA,TRBV15,CATSQGSYNEQFF,TGTGCCACCAGCCAGGGCTCCTACAATGAGCAGTTCTTC
TRBJ2-7,NA,NA,TRBV7-2,CASSLGGGGYEQYF,TGTGCCAGCAGCTTAGGGGGAGGGGGGTACGAGCAGTACTTC